A selection of T cell receptor beta chains follows, all from one sample in a study of neoadjuvant anti-PD-1 for oral cavity cancer. Sequenced by immunoSEQ multiplex PCR; TCRdb stores in-frame clones only, minus some. Here the sample spans about 37,000 clones, 30% to 40% being singletons. The material sequenced was tumor tissue, taken after nivolumab (anti-PD-1) treatment. The receptors were gathered from a person between 40 and 79 years old with oral cavity squamous cell carcinoma. Each CDR3 is given with its conserved first and last residue. D genes are given only for firm matches. Clone size, where shown, is once, few, many, or a class for clones that have expanded.

v_call	clone_size	j_call	d_call	cdr3_nt	cdr3_aa
TRBV28	NA	TRBJ2-5	NA	TGTGCCAGCAGCCAAAGTGCATACCACCTGGGGTCCCAGTACTTC	CASSQSAYHLGSQYF
TRBV30	NA	TRBJ1-5	NA	TGTGCCTGGAGTGCCTCCTTGGTCTATAGCAATCAGCCCCAGCATTTT	CAWSASLVYSNQPQHF
TRBV10-2	NA	TRBJ2-7	NA	TGCGCCAGCGGGCACGAGCAGTACTTC	CASGHEQYF
TRBV13	once	TRBJ1-3	NA	TGTGCCAGCAGCTTGCAAGGACCTATGGGAAACACCATATATTTT	CASSLQGPMGNTIYF
TRBV11-2	many	TRBJ1-4	NA	TGTGCCAGCAGCTTAAGTGAGGGGGGGGCGTTAAGTGAAAAACTGTTTTTT	CASSLSEGGALSEKLFF
TRBV9	NA	TRBJ2-2	NA	TGTGCCAGCAGCGCCGGGACAACGGGAAGGGAGCTGTTTTTT	CASSAGTTGRELFF
TRBV29-1	NA	TRBJ2-7	NA	TGCAGCGTTGACGTCCGCAGGTCGTCCGGTCGGTACGAGCAGTACTTC	CSVDVRRSSGRYEQYF
TRBV28	once	TRBJ1-5	NA	TGTGCCAGCAGTTTAGAGGGCCGGAATCAGCCCCAGCATTTT	CASSLEGRNQPQHF
TRBV7-8	NA	TRBJ1-1	NA	TGTGCCAGCAGCACATTCGCCCTGAACACTGAAGCTTTCTTT	CASSTFALNTEAFF
TRBV20-1	NA	TRBJ2-7	NA	TGCAGTGCCCCACGAGGGCATAAGCAGTACTTC	CSAPRGHKQYF
TRBV7-6	many	TRBJ1-2	TRBD1	TGTGCCAGCAGCTTAGGGACAGGGGCTATCTATGGCTACACCTTC	CASSLGTGAIYGYTF
TRBV9	NA	TRBJ2-2	NA	TGTGCCAGCAGCGTACGTCAAGCGGGCACCGGGGAGCTGTTTTTT	CASSVRQAGTGELFF
TRBV5-1	NA	TRBJ2-7	TRBD2	TGCGCCAGCAGCTTGACCGCAGGGACTAGCGGGGCCTACGAGCAGTACTTC	CASSLTAGTSGAYEQYF
TRBV27	NA	TRBJ2-7	TRBD1	TGTGCCAGCAGTTCCCGGGACAGGTATATTCGCTACGAGCAGTACTTC	CASSSRDRYIRYEQYF
TRBV11-2	NA	TRBJ2-5	NA	TGTGCCAGCAGCTTATATGTCGGGGCGTACCAAGAGACCCAGTACTTC	CASSLYVGAYQETQYF
TRBV18	few	TRBJ1-5	NA	TGTGCCAGCTCACCATCGGCACCGAATCAGCCCCAGCATTTT	CASSPSAPNQPQHF
TRBV19	NA	TRBJ1-5	NA	TGTGCCAGTTCCACCGTCAAAAATCAGCCCCAGCATTTT	CASSTVKNQPQHF
TRBV2	few	TRBJ1-1	NA	TGTGCCAGCAGTGATACCGGGACTGAAGCTTTCTTT	CASSDTGTEAFF
TRBV5-1	NA	TRBJ1-1	TRBD1	TGCGCCAGCAGCTTGGACCCAGGGGGTACTGAAGCTTTCTTT	CASSLDPGGTEAFF
TRBV7-8	NA	TRBJ2-6	NA	TGTGCCAGCAGCTTAGCCTGGACACCCGGGGCCAACGTCCTGACTTTC	CASSLAWTPGANVLTF
TRBV7-9	few	TRBJ2-7	NA	TGTGCCAGCAGCTTAGGAGACGGAAACTCCTACGAGCAGTACTTC	CASSLGDGNSYEQYF
TRBV19	few	TRBJ1-5	TRBD1	TGTGCCAGTATCGGCAGGGGGTATGGCAATCAGCCCCAGCATTTT	CASIGRGYGNQPQHF
TRBV30	NA	TRBJ1-2	NA	TGTGCCTGGGACGGAGGGTTTGGGGGCTACACCTTC	CAWDGGFGGYTF
TRBV2	few	TRBJ2-3	TRBD2	TGTGCCAGCAAGGGGGGGTTAGCGGGAGAAGCAGATACGCAGTATTTT	CASKGGLAGEADTQYF
TRBV13	once	TRBJ1-2	NA	TGTGCCAGCAGCTTGAGTGAAGCCATAGGCTACACCTTC	CASSLSEAIGYTF
TRBV6-5	few	TRBJ2-7	TRBD2	TGTGCCAGCAGTTACTCGATGCTAGCGGACTCCTACGAGCAGTACTTC	CASSYSMLADSYEQYF
TRBV7-2	NA	TRBJ2-3	NA	TGTGCCAGCAGCTACGACATTTTGCCCCCTGCAGATACGCAGTATTTT	CASSYDILPPADTQYF
TRBV5-4	few	TRBJ2-6	NA	TGTGCCCCGTCGGAAAGAGGCTCTGGGGCCAACGTCCTGACTTTC	CAPSERGSGANVLTF
TRBV28	NA	TRBJ2-7	TRBD2	TGTGCCAGCAGTTCCCCGATCCCCCGACTAGCGGGGCATCCGGAGCAGTACTTC	CASSSPIPRLAGHPEQYF
TRBV27	once	TRBJ2-6	NA	TGTGCCAGCAGTTTAAATCTAGGACGGCACTCTGGGGCCAACGTCCTGACTTTC	CASSLNLGRHSGANVLTF
TRBV5-4	few	TRBJ2-1	NA	TGTGCCAGCAGCTTGGGGGACTATGAGCAGTTCTTC	CASSLGDYEQFF
TRBV28	NA	TRBJ1-5	NA	TGTGCCGCCACTCCTATCGGCAATCAGCCCCAGCATTTT	CAATPIGNQPQHF
TRBV5-5	NA	TRBJ1-5	TRBD1	TGTGCCAGCAGCTTGGAGGAGGGGGCGGTTCAGCCCCAGCATTTT	CASSLEEGAVQPQHF
TRBV27	NA	TRBJ2-5	NA	TGTGCCAGCAGTTTAAATGGGGTATCGAAGACCCAGTACTTC	CASSLNGVSKTQYF
TRBV15	NA	TRBJ2-7	NA	TGTGCCACCAGCAGAGATGGGGCCCAAACCTGGCCCTACGAGCAGTACTTC	CATSRDGAQTWPYEQYF
TRBV7-9	many	TRBJ2-3	TRBD1	TGTGCCAGCAGCCCTCAGACAGGGCGGAGCACAGATACGCAGTATTTT	CASSPQTGRSTDTQYF
TRBV27	few	TRBJ2-5	TRBD2	TGTGCCAGCAGTAACAGCGGGAGGATCGAGACCCAGTACTTC	CASSNSGRIETQYF
TRBV29-1	few	TRBJ2-7	TRBD2	TGCAGCGTTGAGGCCAGCGGGAGCTACGAGCAGTACTTC	CSVEASGSYEQYF
TRBV5-1	many	TRBJ1-1	NA	TGCGCCAGCAGCTTGGGTGCGAACACTGAAGCTTTCTTT	CASSLGANTEAFF
TRBV10-3	many	TRBJ1-2	NA	TGTGCCATCAGTGAGCTGGGCACGACCTATGGCTACACCTTC	CAISELGTTYGYTF
TRBV2	NA	TRBJ1-1	NA	TGTGCCAGCACCGGAGCCACCGGGGCGAACACTGAAGCTTTCTTT	CASTGATGANTEAFF
TRBV4-1	NA	TRBJ1-4	NA	TGCGCCAGCAGCCGACCCCCAACAGAGGTGTTTGAAAAACTGTTTTTT	CASSRPPTEVFEKLFF
TRBV29-1	NA	TRBJ1-3	NA	TGCAGCGTTGTTCTGTTATCTGGAAACACCATATATTTT	CSVVLLSGNTIYF
TRBV9	NA	TRBJ2-1	NA	TGTGCCAGCAGCGTATTTGGGGACTCAAGTATAGGTGAGCAGTTCTTC	CASSVFGDSSIGEQFF
TRBV7-9	many	TRBJ1-2	NA	TGTGCCAGCAGTGCTCAGGGGTCACATGGCTACACCTTC	CASSAQGSHGYTF
TRBV11-1	NA	TRBJ2-4	TRBD1	TGTGCCAGCAGCCGCGGACAGGGAATTAACATTCAGTACTTC	CASSRGQGINIQYF
TRBV28	NA	TRBJ1-3	NA	TGTGCCAGTCGCGTGGGAAACACCATATATTTT	CASRVGNTIYF
TRBV5-4	NA	TRBJ1-2	TRBD1	TGTGCCAGCAGCTCCGGACAGGGCTACAACTATGGCTACACCTTC	CASSSGQGYNYGYTF
TRBV5-6	NA	TRBJ2-6	NA	TGTGCCAGCAGCCGATCTGGGGCCAACGTCCTGACTTTC	CASSRSGANVLTF
TRBV4-1	NA	TRBJ1-1	TRBD1	TGCGCCAGCAGCGAACAGGGGGTTGGGAACACTGAAGCTTTCTTT	CASSEQGVGNTEAFF
TRBV7-2	NA	TRBJ1-6	TRBD1	TGTGCCAGCAGCTCGGGACAGACCAGCATGAGGCCCCTCCACTTT	CASSSGQTSMRPLHF
TRBV23-1	NA	TRBJ2-1	NA	TGCGCCAGCAGTCTTGGGGGTTCGGTGGAGCAGTTCTTC	CASSLGGSVEQFF
TRBV9	many	TRBJ1-6	NA	TGTGCCAGCAGCGGAACTAACAGAAGCTCCTATAATTCACCCCTCCACTTT	CASSGTNRSSYNSPLHF
TRBV5-4	once	TRBJ2-1	NA	TGTGCCAGCAGCTTTACAAACTACAATGAGCAGTTCTTC	CASSFTNYNEQFF
TRBV6-1	NA	TRBJ1-6	TRBD1	TGTGCCAGCAGTTCTATGACAGGGGCAGGGTCACCCCTCCACTTT	CASSSMTGAGSPLHF
TRBV18	NA	TRBJ1-2	NA	TGTGCCAGCTCACCATTTCTCCGAATCCAAGGCTACACCTTC	CASSPFLRIQGYTF
TRBV10-3	NA	TRBJ2-7	NA	TGTGCCGCAGTAACCGACGGTTACGAGCAGTACTTC	CAAVTDGYEQYF